This T cell receptor beta chain comes out of a study of shared clonotypes between healthy human individuals. Study conclusions and caveats: Only blood was sampled; tissue repertoires likely differ.

V was clipped by 1 base and J by 2 bases, with 12 bases between them. Germline V gene lookup returns CDR1 SGHTA and CDR2 FQGNSA. The CDR3 is 15 residues long. Measured with immunoSEQ multiplex PCR; TCRdb has only the in-frame clones, and not every one. Of 2 million to 2.5 million clones detected, approximately 93% appear once; the ten largest clones hold approximately 0.4%. This clone was counted once. Its antigen is still unknown. The chain couples TRBV7-2 to TRBJ2-7, with D maybe TRBD2 (6 bases). Input material: naive CD4+ T cells from PBMCs. The subset here: CD45RA+ positively selected. This clonotype originated in a man aged 18 to 30 in good health. Some clones in this sample may be carry-over from other donors' samples. As DNA, the CDR3 is TGTGCCAGCAGCTTAGGGGCGGGGTCTCCCTACGAGCAGTACTTC. This translates into CASSLGAGSPYEQYF.